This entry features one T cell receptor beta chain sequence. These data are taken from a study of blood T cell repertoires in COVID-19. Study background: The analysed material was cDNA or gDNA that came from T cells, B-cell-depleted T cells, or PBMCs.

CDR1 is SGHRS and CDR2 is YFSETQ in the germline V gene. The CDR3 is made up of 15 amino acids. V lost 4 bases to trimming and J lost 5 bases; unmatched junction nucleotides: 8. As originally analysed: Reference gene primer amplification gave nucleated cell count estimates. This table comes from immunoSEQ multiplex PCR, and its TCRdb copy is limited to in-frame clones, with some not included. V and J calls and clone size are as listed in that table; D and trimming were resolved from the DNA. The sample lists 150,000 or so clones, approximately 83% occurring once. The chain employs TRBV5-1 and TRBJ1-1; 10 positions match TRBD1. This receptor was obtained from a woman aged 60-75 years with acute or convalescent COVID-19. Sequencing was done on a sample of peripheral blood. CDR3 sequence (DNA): TGCGCCAGCAGCGGTGGACAGGGGGGGTGGACTGAAGCTTTCTTT. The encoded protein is CASSGGQGGWTEAFF.